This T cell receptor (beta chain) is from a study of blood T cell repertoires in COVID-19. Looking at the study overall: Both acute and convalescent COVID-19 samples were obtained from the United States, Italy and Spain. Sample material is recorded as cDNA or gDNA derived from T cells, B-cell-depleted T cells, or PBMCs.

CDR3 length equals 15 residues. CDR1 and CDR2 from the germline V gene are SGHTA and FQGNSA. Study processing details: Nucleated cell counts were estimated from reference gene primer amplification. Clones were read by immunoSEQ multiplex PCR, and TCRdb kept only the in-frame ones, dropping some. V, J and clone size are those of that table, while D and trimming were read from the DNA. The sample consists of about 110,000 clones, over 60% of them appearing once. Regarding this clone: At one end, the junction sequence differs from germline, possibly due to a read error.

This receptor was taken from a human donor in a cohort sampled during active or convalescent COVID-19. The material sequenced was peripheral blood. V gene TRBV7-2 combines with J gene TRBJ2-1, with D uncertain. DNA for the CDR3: TGTGCCAGCAGCTTAGGGGTCGGCCTCTACAGTGAGCAGTTCTTC. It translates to CASSLGVGLYSEQFF.